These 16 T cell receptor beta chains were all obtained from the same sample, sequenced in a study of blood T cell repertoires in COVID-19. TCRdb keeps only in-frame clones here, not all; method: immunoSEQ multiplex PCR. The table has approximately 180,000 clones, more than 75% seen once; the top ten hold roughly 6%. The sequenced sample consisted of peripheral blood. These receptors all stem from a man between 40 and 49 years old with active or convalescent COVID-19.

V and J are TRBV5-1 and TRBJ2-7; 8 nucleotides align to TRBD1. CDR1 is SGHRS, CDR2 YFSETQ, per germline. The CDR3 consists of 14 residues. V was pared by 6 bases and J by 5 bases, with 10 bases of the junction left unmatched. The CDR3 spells CASTLDRGWDEQYF. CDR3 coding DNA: TGCGCCAGCACTTTAGACAGGGGTTGGGACGAGCAGTACTTC.

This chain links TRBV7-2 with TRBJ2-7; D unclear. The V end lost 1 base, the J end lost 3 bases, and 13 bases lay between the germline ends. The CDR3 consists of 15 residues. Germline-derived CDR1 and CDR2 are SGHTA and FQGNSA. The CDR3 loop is CASSLEFGKLYEQYF. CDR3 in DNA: TGTGCCAGCAGCTTAGAGTTCGGTAAGCTCTACGAGCAGTACTTC. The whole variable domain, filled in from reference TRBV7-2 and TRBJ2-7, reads GAGVSQSPSNKVTEKGKDVELRCDPISGHTALYWYRQSLGQGLEFLIYFQGNSAPDKSGLPSDRFSAERTGGSVSTLTIQRTQQEDSAVYLCASSLEFGKLYEQYFGPGTRLTVT.

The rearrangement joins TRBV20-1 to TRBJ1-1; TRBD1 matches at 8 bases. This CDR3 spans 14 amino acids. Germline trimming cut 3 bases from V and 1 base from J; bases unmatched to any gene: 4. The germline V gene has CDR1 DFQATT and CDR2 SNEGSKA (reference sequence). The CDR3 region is CSASFGQGNTEAFF. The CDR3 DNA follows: TGCAGTGCTAGTTTTGGACAGGGGAACACTGAAGCTTTCTTT.

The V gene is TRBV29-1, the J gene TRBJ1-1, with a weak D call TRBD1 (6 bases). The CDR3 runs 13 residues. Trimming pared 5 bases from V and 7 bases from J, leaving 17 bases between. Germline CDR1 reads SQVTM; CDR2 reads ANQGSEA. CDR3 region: CSVYRTAFNEAFF. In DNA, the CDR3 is TGCAGCGTTTATCGGACAGCTTTTAATGAAGCTTTCTTT.

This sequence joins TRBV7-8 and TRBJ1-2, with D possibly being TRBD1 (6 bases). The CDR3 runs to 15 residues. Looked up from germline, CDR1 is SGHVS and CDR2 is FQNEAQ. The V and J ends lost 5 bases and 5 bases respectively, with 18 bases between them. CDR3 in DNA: TGTGCCAGCAGCCCCCGGGGTATGCAGGGGTATGGCTACACCTTC. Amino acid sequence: CASSPRGMQGYGYTF.

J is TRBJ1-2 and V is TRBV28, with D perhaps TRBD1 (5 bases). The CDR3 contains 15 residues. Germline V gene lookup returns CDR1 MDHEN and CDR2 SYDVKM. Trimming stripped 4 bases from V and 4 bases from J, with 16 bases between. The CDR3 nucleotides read TGTGCCAGCAGTTCGGGGGGTGGCAGGGTCTATGGCTACACCTTC. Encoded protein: CASSSGGGRVYGYTF.

This CDR3 is CATSDSIPGGYGYTF. CDR3 DNA sequence: TGTGCCACCAGTGATTCCATACCAGGGGGCTATGGCTACACCTTC. The chain couples TRBV24-1 to TRBJ1-2; 7 bases match TRBD1. V lost 2 bases and J lost 4; bases outside the gene matches: 6. CDR1 is KGHDR, CDR2 SFDVKD, per germline. The CDR3 is 15 residues long.

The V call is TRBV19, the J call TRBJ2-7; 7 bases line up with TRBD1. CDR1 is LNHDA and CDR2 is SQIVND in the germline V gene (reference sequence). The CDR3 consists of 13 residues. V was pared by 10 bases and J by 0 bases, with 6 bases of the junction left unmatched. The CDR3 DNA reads TGTGCCACTAGGGACAGTAACTCCTACGAGCAGTACTTC. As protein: CATRDSNSYEQYF.

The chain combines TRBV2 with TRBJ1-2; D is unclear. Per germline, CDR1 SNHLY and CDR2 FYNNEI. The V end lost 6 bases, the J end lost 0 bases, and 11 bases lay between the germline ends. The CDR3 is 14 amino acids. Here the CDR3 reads CASSAEGANYGYTF. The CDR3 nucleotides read TGTGCCAGCAGCGCCGAAGGAGCTAACTATGGCTACACCTTC.

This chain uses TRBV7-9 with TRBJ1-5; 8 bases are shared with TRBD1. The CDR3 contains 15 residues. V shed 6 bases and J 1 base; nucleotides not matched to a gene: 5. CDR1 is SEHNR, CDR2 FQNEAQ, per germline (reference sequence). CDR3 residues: CASSIGTGSNQPQHF. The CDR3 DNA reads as TGTGCCAGCAGTATTGGGACAGGCAGCAATCAGCCCCAGCATTTT.

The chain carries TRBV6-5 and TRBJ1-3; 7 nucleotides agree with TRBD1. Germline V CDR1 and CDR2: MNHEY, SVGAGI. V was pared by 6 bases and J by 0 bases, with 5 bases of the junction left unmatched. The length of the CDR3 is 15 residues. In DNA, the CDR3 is TGTGCCAGCAGCCTGACAGGGATCTCTGGAAACACCATATATTTT. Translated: CASSLTGISGNTIYF.

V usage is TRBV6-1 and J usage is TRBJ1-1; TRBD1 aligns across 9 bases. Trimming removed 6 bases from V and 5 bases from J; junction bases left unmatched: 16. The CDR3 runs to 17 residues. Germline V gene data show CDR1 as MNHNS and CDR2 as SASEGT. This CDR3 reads CASSELQGAGVATEAFF. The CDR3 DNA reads TGTGCCAGCAGCGAACTACAGGGGGCAGGGGTTGCGACTGAAGCTTTCTTT.

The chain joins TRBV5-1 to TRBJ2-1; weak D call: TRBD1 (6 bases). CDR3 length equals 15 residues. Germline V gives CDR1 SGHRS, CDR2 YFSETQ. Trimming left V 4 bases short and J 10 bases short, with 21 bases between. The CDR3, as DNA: TGCGCCAGCAGCACGGGCAGGGGCAGCCTGGGAGAGCAGTTCTTC. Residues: CASSTGRGSLGEQFF.

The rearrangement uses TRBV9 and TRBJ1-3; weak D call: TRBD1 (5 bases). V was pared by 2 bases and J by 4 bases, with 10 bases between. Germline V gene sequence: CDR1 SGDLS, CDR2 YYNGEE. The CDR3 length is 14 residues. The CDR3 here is CASSVVQAGNTIYF. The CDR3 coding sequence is TGTGCCAGCAGCGTTGTACAGGCGGGAAACACCATATATTTT.

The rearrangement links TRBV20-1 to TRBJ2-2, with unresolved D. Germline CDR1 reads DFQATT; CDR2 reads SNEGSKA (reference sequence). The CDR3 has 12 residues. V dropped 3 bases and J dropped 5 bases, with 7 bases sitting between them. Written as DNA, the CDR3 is TGCAGTGCTAGTCCCGGGACCGGGGAGCTGTTTTTT. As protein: CSASPGTGELFF.

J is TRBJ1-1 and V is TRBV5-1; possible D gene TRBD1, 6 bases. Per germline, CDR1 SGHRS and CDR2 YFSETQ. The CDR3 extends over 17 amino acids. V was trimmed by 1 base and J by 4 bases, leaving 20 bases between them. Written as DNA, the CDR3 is TGCGCCAGCAGCTTGTACCGCCGGGGGGCTGGTACCACTGAAGCTTTCTTT. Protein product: CASSLYRRGAGTTEAFF.